The sequence of this T cell receptor (beta chain) was determined in a study of cytomegalovirus exposure and HLA in healthy donors. CDR3 length equals 13 residues. The V and J ends lost 0 bases and 4 bases respectively, with 7 bases between them. Germline V lookup: CDR1 SGDLS, CDR2 YYNGEE. Details on this clone: Its antigen is not identified.

Profiled with immunoSEQ multiplex PCR; TCRdb holds only in-frame clones, not every one. The sample holds tens of thousands of clones, roughly 92% seen once. General study results and limits: The study labeled fewer than 200 TCR beta chains cytomegalovirus-associated. The tendency of first-cohort TCR clusters to co-occur in the roughly 110 validation repertoires was the finding of a later analysis.

The genes are TRBV9 and TRBJ1-1; D is unresolved. Sequenced sample: PBMCs. The TCR sequence derives from a woman aged 30 to 39 in good health and CMV-seropositive. The CDR3 here is CASSVETVTEAFF. The CDR3 nucleotides are TGTGCCAGCAGCGTAGAAACAGTCACTGAAGCTTTCTTT.